This TCR beta chain was identified during a study of T-cell memory formation after mild COVID-19. Researchers used 5'RACE with constant-segment primers to make TCR alpha and TCR beta cDNA libraries that carry sample barcodes and UMIs. MiXCR, applied by TCRdb to the 5' RACE reads, yields one record per CDR3 protein. Found here are more than 200,000 distinct CDR3 sequences, about 17% of them singletons; the top ten hold around 3.8%. With respect to this clonotype: Antigen specificity is unknown.

Regarding the study as a whole: Several responding clones turned up in pre-infection memory, indicating that cross-reactive memory may have taken part.

The sequence came from a man aged 18 to 30 who had mild COVID-19 (a few samples of this study predate the infection). Cell type and time point are not known. The material sequenced was PBMCs or a T cell subset sorted from them (not recorded which).

For the CDR3, the DNA is TGTGCCAGCAGCGGGTTGTACAATGAGCAGTTCTTC. This translates into CASSGLYNEQFF. The V call is TRBV5-6, the J call TRBJ2-1; D gene uncertain. Per germline, CDR1 SGHDT and CDR2 YYEEEE. This CDR3 is built from 12 residues. Trimming cost V 4 bases and J 4 bases, with 6 bases left between them.